This T cell receptor beta chain was documented in a study of CD8 T cells in ankylosing spondylitis. Study-level points and caveats: What appeared characteristic of ankylosing spondylitis blood was a TCR beta motif of about eight highly homologous variants. CD8+ cells made up the disease-linked clones, which were relatively rare in peripheral blood.

MiXCR, run by TCRdb on the 5' RACE reads, gives a single entry per CDR3 protein. The sample lists about 460,000 distinct CDR3 sequences, about 5.7% occurring once. This clonotype was counted at least ten times. The antigen is not known. The ends lost 0 bases at V and 3 bases at J; junction bases unmatched: 3. CDR1 and CDR2 (germline): LGHNA, YSLEER. The CDR3 loop spans 15 amino acids. The sequenced sample was blood, either unsorted or a sorted T cell fraction (not recorded which). This receptor was obtained from a male donor with ankylosing spondylitis. J is TRBJ2-7 and V is TRBV4-3; 9 bases are a match to TRBD1. The CDR3 DNA follows: TGCGCCAGCAGCCAAGACCGACAGGGGGGCTACGAGCAGTACTTC. It encodes CASSQDRQGGYEQYF.